The entry below describes one TCR beta chain. The antigen remains unidentified. The source of the sample is a study of radiotherapy plus CTLA-4 blockade in lung cancer. Study conclusions and caveats: Among blood TCR repertoires after radiotherapy plus ipilimumab, tumor-derived clones expanded. Reported findings show early blood T cell clone dynamics, with interferon-beta, best predicted response.

Sequencing used immunoSEQ multiplex PCR; TCRdb keeps in-frame clones, though not all of them. Of about 80,000 clones in the sample, about 90% are singletons; the top ten hold 2% to 2.5%. Trimming stripped 3 bases from V and 2 bases from J, with 11 bases between. CDR1 is SNHLY, CDR2 FYNNEI, per germline. The CDR3 is 14 residues long. This receptor was taken from a human donor with non-small cell lung cancer who had a partial response to radiotherapy plus ipilimumab. V and J are TRBV2 and TRBJ2-7; TRBD1 might be the D (5 bases). Specimen: peripheral blood, collected from a patient treated with radiotherapy plus ipilimumab. The CDR3 DNA is TGTGCCAGCAGTGAGGGCAGGGAAACCTACGAGCAGTACTTC. Its translation is CASSEGRETYEQYF. Variable domain in full (rest from reference TRBV2 and TRBJ2-7): EPEVTQTPSHQVTQMGQEVILRCVPISNHLYFYWYRQILGQKVEFLVSFYNNEISEKSEIFDDQFSVERPDGSNFTLKIRSTKLEDSAMYFCASSEGRETYEQYFGPGTRLTVT.